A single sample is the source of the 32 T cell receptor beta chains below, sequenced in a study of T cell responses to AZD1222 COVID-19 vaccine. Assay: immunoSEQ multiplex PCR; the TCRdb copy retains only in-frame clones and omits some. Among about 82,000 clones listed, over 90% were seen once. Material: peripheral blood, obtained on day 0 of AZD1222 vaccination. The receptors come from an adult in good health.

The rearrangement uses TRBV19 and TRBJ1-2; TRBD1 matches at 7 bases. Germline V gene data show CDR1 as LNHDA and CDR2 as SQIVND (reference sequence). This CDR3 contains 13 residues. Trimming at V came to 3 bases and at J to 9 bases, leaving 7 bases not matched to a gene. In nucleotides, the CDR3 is TGTGCCAGTAGTATTACAGGGGCGGAGCGCTACACCTTC. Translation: CASSITGAERYTF.

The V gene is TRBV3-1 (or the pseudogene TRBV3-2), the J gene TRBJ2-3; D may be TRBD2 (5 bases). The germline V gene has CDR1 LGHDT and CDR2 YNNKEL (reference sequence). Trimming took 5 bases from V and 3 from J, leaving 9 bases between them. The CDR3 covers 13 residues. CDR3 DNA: TGTGCCAGCAGCGGGTCGGGAACAGATACGCAGTATTTT. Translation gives CASSGSGTDTQYF.

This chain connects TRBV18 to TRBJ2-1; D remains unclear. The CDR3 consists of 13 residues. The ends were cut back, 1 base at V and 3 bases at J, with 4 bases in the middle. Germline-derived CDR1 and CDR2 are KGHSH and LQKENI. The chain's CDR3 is CASSPLDYNEQFF. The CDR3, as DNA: TGTGCCAGCTCACCACTCGACTACAATGAGCAGTTCTTC.

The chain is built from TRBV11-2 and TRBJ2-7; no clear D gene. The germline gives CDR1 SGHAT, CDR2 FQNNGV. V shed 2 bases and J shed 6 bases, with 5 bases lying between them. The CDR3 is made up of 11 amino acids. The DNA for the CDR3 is TGTGCCAGCAGCTTACTGTCCGAGCAGTACTTC. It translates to CASSLLSEQYF.

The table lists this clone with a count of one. This CDR3 is CASSPGGGLAADTQYF. CDR3 DNA sequence: TGTGCCAGCTCCCCCGGGGGGGGACTAGCTGCAGATACGCAGTATTTT. V gene TRBV18 combines with J gene TRBJ2-3; TRBD2 aligns across 9 bases. CDR1 and CDR2 from the germline V gene are KGHSH and LQKENI. The junction had 11 bases not matched to a gene; V was cut back by 6 bases and J by 4 bases. The CDR3 contains 16 residues.

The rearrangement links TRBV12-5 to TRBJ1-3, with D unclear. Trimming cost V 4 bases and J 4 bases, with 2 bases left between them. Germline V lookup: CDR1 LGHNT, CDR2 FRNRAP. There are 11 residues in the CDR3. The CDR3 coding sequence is TGTGCTAGTGGTTCGGGAAACACCATATATTTT. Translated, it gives CASGSGNTIYF.

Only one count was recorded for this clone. CDR3 nucleotides: TGTGCCATCAGTGCCCAGGCTGGGGGTACGGCCTACGAGCAGTACTTC. Amino acid sequence: CAISAQAGGTAYEQYF. The chain joins TRBV10-3 to TRBJ2-7; either TRBD1 or TRBD2 may fit D (5 bases each). Trimming pared 4 bases from V and 2 bases from J, leaving 18 bases between. Germline lookup yields CDR1 ENHRY and CDR2 SYGVKD. This CDR3 is built from 16 residues.

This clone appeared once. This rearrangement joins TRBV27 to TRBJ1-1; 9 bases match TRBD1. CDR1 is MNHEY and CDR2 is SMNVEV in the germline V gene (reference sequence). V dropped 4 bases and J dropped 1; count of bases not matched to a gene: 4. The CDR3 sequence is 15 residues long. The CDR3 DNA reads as TGTGCCAGCAGTTCTTGGACAGGGGCGAACACTGAAGCTTTCTTT. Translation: CASSSWTGANTEAFF.

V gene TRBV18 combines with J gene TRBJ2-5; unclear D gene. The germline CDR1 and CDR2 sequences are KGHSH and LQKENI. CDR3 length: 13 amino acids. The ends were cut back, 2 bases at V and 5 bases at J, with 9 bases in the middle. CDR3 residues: CASSPYTWETQYF. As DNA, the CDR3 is TGTGCCAGCTCACCATATACTTGGGAGACCCAGTACTTC.

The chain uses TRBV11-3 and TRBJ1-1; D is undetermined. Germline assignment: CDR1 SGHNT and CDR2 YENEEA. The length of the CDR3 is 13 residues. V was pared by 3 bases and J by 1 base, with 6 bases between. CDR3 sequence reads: CASSLNTNTEAFF. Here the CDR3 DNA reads TGTGCCAGCAGCTTGAACACGAACACTGAAGCTTTCTTT.

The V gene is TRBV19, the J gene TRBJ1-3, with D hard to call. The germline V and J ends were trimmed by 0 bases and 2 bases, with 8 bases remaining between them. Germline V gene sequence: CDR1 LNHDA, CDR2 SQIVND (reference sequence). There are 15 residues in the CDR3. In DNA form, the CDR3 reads TGTGCCAGTAGTATAGAAGGAGGGACTGGAAACACCATATATTTT. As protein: CASSIEGGTGNTIYF.

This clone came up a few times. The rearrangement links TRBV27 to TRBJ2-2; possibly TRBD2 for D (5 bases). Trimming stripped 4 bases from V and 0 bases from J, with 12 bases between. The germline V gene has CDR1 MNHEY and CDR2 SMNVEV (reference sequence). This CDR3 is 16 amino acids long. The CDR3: CASSSWTVANTGELFF. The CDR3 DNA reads TGTGCCAGCAGTTCTTGGACTGTAGCGAACACCGGGGAGCTGTTTTTT.

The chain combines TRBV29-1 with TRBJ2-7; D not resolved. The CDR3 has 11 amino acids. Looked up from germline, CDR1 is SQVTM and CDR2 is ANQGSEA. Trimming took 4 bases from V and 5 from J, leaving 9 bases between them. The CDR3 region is CSVVNSHEQYF. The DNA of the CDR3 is TGCAGCGTTGTAAACAGCCACGAGCAGTACTTC.

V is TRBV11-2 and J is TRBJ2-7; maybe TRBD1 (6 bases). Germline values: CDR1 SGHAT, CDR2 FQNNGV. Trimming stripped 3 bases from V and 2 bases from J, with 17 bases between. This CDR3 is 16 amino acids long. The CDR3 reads CASSFPYTKGAYEQYF. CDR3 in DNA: TGTGCCAGCAGCTTCCCATACACCAAGGGGGCCTACGAGCAGTACTTC.

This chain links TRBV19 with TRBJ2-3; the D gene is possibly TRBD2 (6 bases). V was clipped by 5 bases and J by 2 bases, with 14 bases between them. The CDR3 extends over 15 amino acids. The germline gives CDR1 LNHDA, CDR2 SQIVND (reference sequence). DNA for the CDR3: TGTGCCAGTAGTTGGAGGGAGACATTCACAGATACGCAGTATTTT. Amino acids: CASSWRETFTDTQYF.

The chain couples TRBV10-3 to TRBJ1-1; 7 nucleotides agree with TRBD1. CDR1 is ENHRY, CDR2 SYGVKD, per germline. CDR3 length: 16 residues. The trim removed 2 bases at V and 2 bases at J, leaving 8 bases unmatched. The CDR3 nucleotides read TGTGCCATCAGTGAGATGGGGCCAGGGGGAAACACTGAAGCTTTCTTT. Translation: CAISEMGPGGNTEAFF.

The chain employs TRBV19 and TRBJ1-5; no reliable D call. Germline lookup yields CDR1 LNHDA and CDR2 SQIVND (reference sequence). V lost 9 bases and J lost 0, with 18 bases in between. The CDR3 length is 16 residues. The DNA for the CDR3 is TGTGCCAGCGCTAAAAAGGTATGGGATAGCAATCAGCCCCAGCATTTT. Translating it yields CASAKKVWDSNQPQHF.

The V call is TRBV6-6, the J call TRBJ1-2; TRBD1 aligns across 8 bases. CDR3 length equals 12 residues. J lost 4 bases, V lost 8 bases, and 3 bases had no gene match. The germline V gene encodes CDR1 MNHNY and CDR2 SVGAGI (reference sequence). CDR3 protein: CASVGQVYGYTF. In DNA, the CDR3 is TGTGCCAGCGTGGGACAGGTCTATGGCTACACCTTC.

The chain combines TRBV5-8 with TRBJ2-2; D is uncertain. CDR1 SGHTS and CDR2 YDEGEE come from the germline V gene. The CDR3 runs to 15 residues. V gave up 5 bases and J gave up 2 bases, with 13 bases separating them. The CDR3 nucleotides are TGTGCCAGCAGTACCGGTTACACAAACACCGGGGAGCTGTTTTTT. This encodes CASSTGYTNTGELFF.

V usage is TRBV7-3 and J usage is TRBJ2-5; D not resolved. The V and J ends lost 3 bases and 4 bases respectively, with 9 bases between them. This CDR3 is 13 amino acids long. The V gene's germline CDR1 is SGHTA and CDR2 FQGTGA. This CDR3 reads CASSFSPTETQYF. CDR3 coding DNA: TGTGCCAGCAGCTTCTCCCCCACAGAGACCCAGTACTTC.

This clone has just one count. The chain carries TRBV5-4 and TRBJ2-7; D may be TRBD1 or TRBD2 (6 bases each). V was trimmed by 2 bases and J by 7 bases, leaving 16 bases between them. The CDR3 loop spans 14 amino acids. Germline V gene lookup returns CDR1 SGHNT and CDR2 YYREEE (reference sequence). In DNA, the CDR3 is TGTGCCAGCAGCTTTGGCCCGGGGGCGGGTGAGCAGTACTTC. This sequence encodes CASSFGPGAGEQYF.

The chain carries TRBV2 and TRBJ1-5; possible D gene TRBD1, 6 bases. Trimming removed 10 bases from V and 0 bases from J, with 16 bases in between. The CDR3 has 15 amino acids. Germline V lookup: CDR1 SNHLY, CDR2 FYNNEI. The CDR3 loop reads CATRMTGFSNQPQHF. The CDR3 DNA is TGTGCCACCAGAATGACAGGTTTTAGCAATCAGCCCCAGCATTTT. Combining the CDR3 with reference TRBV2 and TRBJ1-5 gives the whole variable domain EPEVTQTPSHQVTQMGQEVILRCVPISNHLYFYWYRQILGQKVEFLVSFYNNEISEKSEIFDDQFSVERPDGSNFTLKIRSTKLEDSAMYFCATRMTGFSNQPQHFGDGTRLSIL.

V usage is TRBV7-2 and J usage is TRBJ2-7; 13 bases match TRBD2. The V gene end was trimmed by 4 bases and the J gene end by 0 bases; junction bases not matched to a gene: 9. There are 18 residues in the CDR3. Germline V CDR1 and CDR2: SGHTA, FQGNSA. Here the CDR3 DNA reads TGTGCCAGCAGCTCCGGGACTAGCGGGGCTCTCCTCTCCTACGAGCAGTACTTC. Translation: CASSSGTSGALLSYEQYF.

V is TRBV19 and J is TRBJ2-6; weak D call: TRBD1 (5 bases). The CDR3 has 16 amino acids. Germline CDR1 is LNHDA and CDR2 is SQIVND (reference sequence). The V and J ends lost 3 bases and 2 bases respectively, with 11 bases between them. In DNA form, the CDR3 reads TGTGCCAGTAGTATTGGTCAGGGAACTGGGGCCAACGTCCTGACTTTC. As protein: CASSIGQGTGANVLTF.

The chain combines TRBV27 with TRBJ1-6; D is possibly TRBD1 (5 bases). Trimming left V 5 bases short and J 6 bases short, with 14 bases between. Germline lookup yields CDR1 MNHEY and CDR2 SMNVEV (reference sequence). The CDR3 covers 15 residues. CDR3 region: CASSKSLGGNSPLHF. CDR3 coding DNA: TGTGCCAGCAGTAAGTCCCTTGGGGGTAATTCACCCCTCCACTTT.

The CDR3 region is CASSLDTDTQYF. CDR3 bases: TGTGCCAGTAGCCTAGACACAGATACGCAGTATTTT. The gene calls are TRBV19 and TRBJ2-3; the D is unclear. Looked up from germline, CDR1 is LNHDA and CDR2 is SQIVND (reference sequence). Trimming cost V 6 bases and J 2 bases, with 6 bases left between them. This CDR3 region has 12 residues.

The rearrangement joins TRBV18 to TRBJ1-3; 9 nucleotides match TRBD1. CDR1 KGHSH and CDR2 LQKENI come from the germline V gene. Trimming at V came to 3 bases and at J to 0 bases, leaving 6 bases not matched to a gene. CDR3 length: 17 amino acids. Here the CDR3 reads CASSPPGQGVSGNTIYF. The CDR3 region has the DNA TGTGCCAGCTCACCTCCGGGACAGGGCGTCTCTGGAAACACCATATATTTT. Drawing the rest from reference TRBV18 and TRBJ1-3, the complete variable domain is NAGVMQNPRHLVRRRGQEARLRCSPMKGHSHVYWYRQLPEEGLKFMVYLQKENIIDESGMPKERFSAEFPKEGPSILRIQQVVRGDSAAYFCASSPPGQGVSGNTIYFGEGSWLTVV.

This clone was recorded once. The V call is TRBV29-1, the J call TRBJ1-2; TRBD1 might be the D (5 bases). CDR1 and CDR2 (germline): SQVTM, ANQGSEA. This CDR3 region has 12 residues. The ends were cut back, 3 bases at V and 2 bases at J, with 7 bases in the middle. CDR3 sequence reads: CSVDRQNYGYTF. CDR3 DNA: TGCAGCGTTGACCGACAGAACTATGGCTACACCTTC.

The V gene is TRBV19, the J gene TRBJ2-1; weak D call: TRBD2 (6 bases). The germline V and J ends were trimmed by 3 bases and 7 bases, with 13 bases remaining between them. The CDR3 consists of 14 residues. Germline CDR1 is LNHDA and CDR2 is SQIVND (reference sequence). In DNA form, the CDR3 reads TGTGCCAGTAGTATTGGGGGGTTGGGGAATGAGCAGTTCTTC. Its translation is CASSIGGLGNEQFF.

This CDR3 reads CASSSGTGTIETQYF. The CDR3 DNA reads TGTGCCAGCAGCTCCGGGACAGGGACGATAGAGACCCAGTACTTC. The chain has TRBV7-3 and TRBJ2-5, with 9 nucleotides matching TRBD1. The CDR3 covers 15 residues. The junction had 7 bases not matched to a gene; V was cut back by 4 bases and J by 4 bases. From germline, CDR1 is SGHTA and CDR2 FQGTGA. The whole variable domain, filled in from reference TRBV7-3 and TRBJ2-5, reads GAGVSQTPSNKVTEKGKYVELRCDPISGHTALYWYRQSLGQGPEFLIYFQGTGAADDSGLPNDRFFAVRPEGSVSTLKIQRTERGDSAVYLCASSSGTGTIETQYFGPGTRLLVL.

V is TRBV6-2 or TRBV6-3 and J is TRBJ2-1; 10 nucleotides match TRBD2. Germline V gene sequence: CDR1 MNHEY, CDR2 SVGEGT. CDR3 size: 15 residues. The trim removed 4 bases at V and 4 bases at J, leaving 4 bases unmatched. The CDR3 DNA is TGTGCCAGCAGTTGGAGCGGGGGGGCTTACAATGAGCAGTTCTTC. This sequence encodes CASSWSGGAYNEQFF.

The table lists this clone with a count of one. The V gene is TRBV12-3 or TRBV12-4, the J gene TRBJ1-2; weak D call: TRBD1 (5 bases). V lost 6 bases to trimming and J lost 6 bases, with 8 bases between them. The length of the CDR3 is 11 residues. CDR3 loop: CASSLRDGYTF. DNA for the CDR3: TGTGCCAGCAGCCTCAGGGATGGCTACACCTTC.